The subject of this entry is one T cell receptor beta chain. Its antigen is as yet unknown. The data are from a study of CD8 T cells in ankylosing spondylitis. Study-wide results and limits: Earlier reports found some motif variants in synovial fluid and blood in reactive arthritis. Within matched ankylosing spondylitis synovial fluid, disease-linked clones were reportedly significantly enriched. A TCR beta motif of about 8 highly homologous variants seemed to mark ankylosing spondylitis blood.

TCRdb re-analysed the 5' RACE reads in MiXCR, keeping a single row per CDR3 protein. Among more than 150,000 distinct CDR3 sequences listed, around a tenth were seen once. Germline V CDR1 and CDR2: MDHEN, SYDVKM. V was shortened by 8 bases and J by 2 bases, with 16 bases between the two germline ends. The length of the CDR3 is 15 residues. The chain combines TRBV28 with TRBJ1-5, with a possible D match to TRBD1 (6 bases). The sample comprised blood, either unsorted or a sorted T cell fraction (not recorded which). The source of this sequence is a male donor with ankylosing spondylitis or in good health (not recorded which). For the CDR3, the DNA is TGTGCCAGCTCGGCCCCCAGGGGAGGCAATCAGCCCCAGCATTTT. Amino acids: CASSAPRGGNQPQHF.